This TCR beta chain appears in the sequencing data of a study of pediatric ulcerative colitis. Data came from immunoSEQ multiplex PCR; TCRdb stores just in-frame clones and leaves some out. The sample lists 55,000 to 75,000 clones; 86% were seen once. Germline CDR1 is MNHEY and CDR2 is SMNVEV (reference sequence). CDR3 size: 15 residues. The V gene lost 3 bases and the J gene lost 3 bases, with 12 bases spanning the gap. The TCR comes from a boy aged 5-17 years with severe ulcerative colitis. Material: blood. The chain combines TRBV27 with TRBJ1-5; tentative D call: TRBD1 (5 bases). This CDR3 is CASSLEGTSNQPQHF. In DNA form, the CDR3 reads TGTGCCAGCAGTTTGGAGGGGACTTCCAATCAGCCCCAGCATTTT.